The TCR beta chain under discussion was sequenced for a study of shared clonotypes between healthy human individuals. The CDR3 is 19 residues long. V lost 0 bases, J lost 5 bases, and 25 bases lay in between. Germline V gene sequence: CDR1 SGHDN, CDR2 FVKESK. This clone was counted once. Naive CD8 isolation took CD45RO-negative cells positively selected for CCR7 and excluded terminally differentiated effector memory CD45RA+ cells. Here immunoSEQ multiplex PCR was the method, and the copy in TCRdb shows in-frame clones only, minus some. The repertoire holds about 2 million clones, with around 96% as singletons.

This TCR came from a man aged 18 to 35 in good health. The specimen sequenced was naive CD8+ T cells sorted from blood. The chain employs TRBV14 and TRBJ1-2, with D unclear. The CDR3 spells CASSQDQLSWVTAGYGYTF. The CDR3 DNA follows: TGTGCCAGCAGCCAAGATCAATTAAGTTGGGTTACGGCAGGATATGGCTACACCTTC.